The clone carrying this TCR beta chain was found a few times. What it binds is not known. Findings and limits, study-wide: Tumor-infiltrating Treg TCR alpha and beta sequences overlapped most with tumor naive CD4+ T cells, then blood naive. Tumor memory CD4+ T cell TCR gene usage clustered with blood and lymph node memory CD4+ cells and lymph node naive CD4+ cells.

Amplification of TRBV12-4/TRBJ1-2 clonotypes used adaptor-ligated barcode primers. Using its own MiXCR run on the multiplex PCR reads, TCRdb lists one record per CDR3 protein. The sample records approximately 400 distinct CDR3 sequences, roughly 3% being singletons. The CDR3 extends over 14 amino acids. Trimming shortened V by 5 bases and J by 0 bases, and 10 bases separated the two germline ends. Sequenced material: tumor-infiltrating naive CD4+ T cells sorted from the breast tumor. The subset is: naive CD4+ T cells, CD4+CD45RA+CD25-. V usage is TRBV12-3 or TRBV12-4 and J usage is TRBJ1-2; D ambiguous. This clonotype originated in a female donor with breast cancer. The CDR3 DNA reads TGTGCCAGCAGTCCAAGCGACGCTAACTATGGCTACACCTTC. Encoded protein: CASSPSDANYGYTF.